The subject of this entry is one TCR beta chain. The sample belongs to a study of technical replicates of blood from a handful of donors. Germline V lookup: CDR1 SGHTA, CDR2 FQGTGA. Trimming took 4 bases from V and 2 from J; bases not matched to a gene: 2. The CDR3 has 15 amino acids. Generated by immunoSEQ multiplex PCR, the TCRdb table keeps only in-frame clones and is missing some. The sample records 75,000 to 100,000 clones, about 96% being singletons. Input material: T cells isolated from PBMCs. The source of this sequence is a human donor in good health. The chain is built from TRBV7-3 and TRBJ2-2; 9 positions agree with TRBD2. Here the CDR3 reads CASSYSGSNTGELFF. The CDR3 nucleotides are TGTGCCAGCAGCTATAGCGGGAGCAACACCGGGGAGCTGTTTTTT.